This T cell receptor beta chain was captured by sequencing in a study of T cells after yellow fever vaccination. This clonotype was seen ten or more times. V lost 4 bases and J 7 bases, leaving 14 bases between the germline ends. Germline values: CDR1 SGHVS, CDR2 FQNEAQ. The CDR3 is 13 residues long. Each CDR3 protein is one row after TCRdb ran MiXCR on the 5' RACE reads. The data show around 140,000 distinct CDR3 sequences, approximately 6.6% seen once. The genes are TRBV7-8 and TRBJ2-7; D may be TRBD1 (5 bases). The sequence was obtained from a man aged 25 to 40 who received the YFV17D yellow fever vaccine. Source: CD4+ T cells sorted from PBMCs, taken 10 days after the yellow fever booster vaccination. The CDR3 is CASSYASGSEQYF. In DNA form, the CDR3 reads TGTGCCAGCAGCTACGCTTCAGGGTCGGAGCAGTACTTC. Full variable domain (rest looked up from reference TRBV7-8 and TRBJ2-7): GAGVSQSPRYKVAKRGQDVALRCDPISGHVSLFWYQQALGQGPEFLTYFQNEAQLDKSGLPSDRFFAERPEGSVSTLKIQRTQQEDSAVYLCASSYASGSEQYFGPGTRLTVT.